The next 26 T cell receptor beta chains were all read from a single sample in a study of early T cells in non-severe SARS-CoV-2 infection. TCRdb used MiXCR to reprocess the 5' RACE reads, holding one entry per CDR3 protein. The sample yields fewer than 80,000 distinct CDR3 sequences, about 4.6% seen once. This specimen consisted of whole blood, obtained at baseline. Receptor source: an adult who was a healthcare worker with PCR-confirmed SARS-CoV-2 infection or an uninfected control (not recorded which). The donor label of this sample is uncertain.

At least ten counts were recorded for this clonotype. The chain joins TRBV20-1 to TRBJ2-3; D remains ambiguous. CDR3 size: 14 residues. V lost 3 bases and J 0 bases, leaving 10 bases between the germline ends. Germline CDR1 is DFQATT and CDR2 is SNEGSKA (reference sequence). In DNA form, the CDR3 reads TGCAGTGCTAGTAACCCATATAGCACAGATACGCAGTATTTT. Its translation: CSASNPYSTDTQYF.

This clonotype was detected ten times or more. The genes are TRBV29-1 and TRBJ2-3; 9 positions agree with TRBD2. Germline values: CDR1 SQVTM, CDR2 ANQGSEA. CDR3 length equals 14 residues. J was trimmed by 0 bases and V by 4 bases; bases with no gene match: 2. The CDR3 reads CSVALAGSTDTQYF. CDR3 bases: TGCAGCGTTGCGCTAGCGGGGAGCACAGATACGCAGTATTTT.

This clonotype was recorded a few times. The J gene is TRBJ2-7, the V gene TRBV7-8; TRBD1 matches at 8 bases. Germline V gene lookup returns CDR1 SGHVS and CDR2 FQNEAQ. The trim removed 7 bases at V and 2 bases at J, leaving 10 bases unmatched. This CDR3 comprises 15 residues. CDR3 loop: CASTHPGTGPYEQYF. The CDR3 DNA follows: TGTGCCAGCACCCATCCCGGGACAGGACCCTACGAGCAGTACTTC.

This clonotype has at least ten counts. The J gene is TRBJ1-2, the V gene TRBV6-5; possible D gene TRBD1, 6 bases. CDR3 length: 17 residues. Germline lookup yields CDR1 MNHEY and CDR2 SVGAGI. The V end was cut by 5 bases, the J end by 2 bases, with 21 bases between. CDR3: CASSQTGADRINYGYTF. The CDR3 DNA is TGTGCCAGCAGTCAGACGGGCGCGGACAGAATAAACTATGGCTACACCTTC.

The sample holds many counts of this clonotype. The chain joins TRBV2 to TRBJ2-3, with unresolved D. The V end was cut by 3 bases, the J end by 8 bases, with 6 bases between. Germline values: CDR1 SNHLY, CDR2 FYNNEI. The CDR3 runs to 11 residues. The CDR3 sequence: CASSEDVTQYF. Here the CDR3 DNA reads TGTGCCAGCAGTGAGGACGTTACGCAGTATTTT.

This clonotype was seen repeatedly, ten times or more. The V gene is TRBV6-2 or TRBV6-3, the J gene TRBJ2-1; no clear D gene. Germline V gene lookup returns CDR1 MNHEY and CDR2 SVGEGT. The length of the CDR3 is 15 residues. Trimming left V 0 bases short and J 7 bases short, with 13 bases between. CDR3 in amino acids: CASSYSPTLGNEQFF. The CDR3 DNA follows: TGTGCCAGCAGTTACTCCCCTACCTTGGGGAATGAGCAGTTCTTC.

This clonotype has only a few counts. This chain links TRBV11-2 with TRBJ2-1; 9 nucleotides align to TRBD2. With 5 bases clipped from V and 4 bases from J, the junction kept 6 bases outside the gene matches. The CDR3 has 15 amino acids. Germline-derived CDR1 and CDR2 are SGHAT and FQNNGV. In nucleotides, the CDR3 is TGTGCCAGCAGCCTTCTAGCGGGGCCATACAATGAGCAGTTCTTC. This gives the protein CASSLLAGPYNEQFF.

V and J are TRBV5-1 and TRBJ2-3; 7 bases fit TRBD1. From germline, CDR1 is SGHRS and CDR2 YFSETQ. V was pared by 0 bases and J by 6 bases, with 7 bases of the junction left unmatched. The CDR3 covers 15 residues. Written as DNA, the CDR3 is TGCGCCAGCAGCTTGGAACAGGGGTCTAGGGATACGCAGTATTTT. Translating it yields CASSLEQGSRDTQYF.

This clonotype was picked up many times. The rearrangement links TRBV20-1 to TRBJ2-3, with 11 bases identical to TRBD2. The germline gives CDR1 DFQATT, CDR2 SNEGSKA (reference sequence). CDR3 size: 16 residues. This CDR3 is CSRPPLASGGLDTQYF. The CDR3 DNA reads TGCTCGAGGCCGCCCCTGGCTAGCGGGGGGTTGGATACGCAGTATTTT.

This clonotype was picked up a small number of times. This sequence joins TRBV7-2 and TRBJ1-3, with D unclear. CDR3 length: 15 residues. CDR1 is SGHTA and CDR2 is FQGNSA in the germline V gene. Trimming pared 5 bases from V and 2 bases from J, leaving 13 bases between. The CDR3 loop is CASSQSAVTGNTIYF. The CDR3 DNA sequence: TGTGCCAGCAGCCAATCGGCGGTCACTGGAAACACCATATATTTT.

In its sample, this clonotype was seen many times. The chain employs TRBV12-3 or TRBV12-4 and TRBJ1-5, with D possibly matching TRBD1 (5 bases). Trimming pared 3 bases from V and 4 bases from J, leaving 10 bases between. The CDR3 sequence is 14 residues long. The CDR3 region is CASSFSGPNQPQHF. The CDR3 DNA reads as TGTGCCAGCAGTTTTTCAGGGCCTAATCAGCCCCAGCATTTT.

The rearrangement uses TRBV11-3 and TRBJ2-3; no definite D call. CDR3 length: 12 residues. Germline V gives CDR1 SGHNT, CDR2 YENEEA. V was shortened by 5 bases and J by 4 bases, with 7 bases between the two germline ends. The CDR3 loop reads CASSPPSDTQYF. CDR3 DNA sequence: TGTGCCAGCAGCCCCCCCTCAGATACGCAGTATTTT.

The chain links TRBV4-1 to TRBJ2-3; 8 nucleotides agree with TRBD2. This CDR3 spans 18 amino acids. V lost 0 bases, J lost 1 base, and 9 bases stayed unmatched. Per germline, CDR1 MGHRA and CDR2 YSYEKL. The DNA of the CDR3 is TGCGCCAGCAGCCAAGATCTCCCGGGGGGGCCCCGCACAGATACGCAGTATTTT. Amino acid sequence: CASSQDLPGGPRTDTQYF.

Regarding this clonotype: It may be a read error: a sequence one base away is much more abundant. The V gene is TRBV28, the J gene TRBJ1-6; a weak D match, TRBD1 (5 bases). CDR3 length equals 18 residues. Per the germline V gene, CDR1 is MDHEN and CDR2 is SYDVKM. The CDR3, as DNA: TGTGCCAGCGGTTTACCAGGAGCAGGGTCGACCTATAATTCACCCCTCCACTTT. The encoded protein is CASGLPGAGSTYNSPLHF.

This clonotype was seen at least ten times. The chain uses TRBV29-1 and TRBJ1-1; D is ambiguous. Germline V CDR1 and CDR2: SQVTM, ANQGSEA. This CDR3 region has 15 residues. The V end lost 4 bases, the J end lost 0 bases, and 15 bases lay between the germline ends. The CDR3 coding sequence is TGCAGCGTTGCCCCTTACTCCTCTATGAACACTGAAGCTTTCTTT. Protein product: CSVAPYSSMNTEAFF.

This clonotype was counted ten times or more. The chain links TRBV20-1 to TRBJ2-7, with 7 positions matching TRBD1. V dropped 6 bases and J dropped 2; count of bases not matched to a gene: 7. Germline V gene sequence: CDR1 DFQATT, CDR2 SNEGSKA (reference sequence). The CDR3 consists of 13 residues. The CDR3 bases are TGCAGTGCCGTCGGGACAGAACCCTACGAGCAGTACTTC. Protein product: CSAVGTEPYEQYF.

The chain uses TRBV11-2 and TRBJ2-7, with TRBD2 as a possible D gene (6 bases). The V and J ends lost 5 bases and 4 bases respectively, with 21 bases between them. Germline loops: CDR1 SGHAT, CDR2 FQNNGV. This CDR3 spans 16 amino acids. The CDR3 nucleotides are TGTGCCAGCAGCCGAACCGGGACTCCTCGGGGGTACGAGCAGTACTTC. Translating gives CASSRTGTPRGYEQYF.

This clonotype has just a few counts. The chain has TRBV7-2 and TRBJ2-2; D is perhaps TRBD2 (6 bases). Trimming stripped 2 bases from V and 5 bases from J, with 12 bases between. The CDR3 is 15 residues long. Germline values: CDR1 SGHTA, CDR2 FQGNSA. In nucleotides, the CDR3 is TGTGCCAGCAGCTTATCGCGGGATCTAACCGGGGAGCTGTTTTTT. Translated: CASSLSRDLTGELFF.

This clonotype was observed many times. The chain joins TRBV7-6 to TRBJ2-7; tentatively, D is TRBD1 (5 bases). V gave up 1 base and J gave up 12 bases, with 19 bases separating them. CDR1 and CDR2 from the germline V gene are SGHVS and FNYEAQ. The CDR3 has 14 amino acids. The CDR3 loop is CASSLESSSPDMYF. The DNA for the CDR3 is TGTGCCAGCAGCTTAGAATCAAGTTCACCGGACATGTACTTC.

This clonotype was seen a handful of times. The chain is built from TRBV11-2 and TRBJ2-4; D not resolved. This CDR3 has 14 amino acids. Trimming stripped 5 bases from V and 4 bases from J, with 12 bases between. Germline V lookup: CDR1 SGHAT, CDR2 FQNNGV. CDR3 region: CASSPRAEKNIQYF. The CDR3 nucleotides are TGTGCCAGCAGCCCACGGGCAGAGAAAAACATTCAGTACTTC.

In its sample, this clonotype was seen a few times. This chain links TRBV6-5 with TRBJ2-7; 9 positions agree with TRBD1. From germline, CDR1 is MNHEY and CDR2 SVGAGI. V trimming: 0 bases; J trimming: 2 bases; junction bases outside the gene matches: 2. This CDR3 has 15 residues. CDR3: CASSYSGQGTYEQYF. CDR3 sequence (DNA): TGTGCCAGCAGTTACTCGGGACAGGGAACCTACGAGCAGTACTTC.

This clonotype was found many times. The rearrangement joins TRBV10-3 to TRBJ1-1; TRBD1 matches 8 bases. Unmatched junction bases numbered 12, after V lost 4 bases and J lost 5 bases. This CDR3 has 16 residues. The germline gives CDR1 ENHRY, CDR2 SYGVKD. CDR3 DNA sequence: TGTGCCATCAGTGCGCCTACCGGGACAGGTGTGACTGAAGCTTTCTTT. Protein: CAISAPTGTGVTEAFF.

J is TRBJ2-5 and V is TRBV27, with TRBD2 identical over 9 bases. From germline, CDR1 is MNHEY and CDR2 SMNVEV (reference sequence). Unmatched junction bases numbered 1, after V lost 2 bases and J lost 6 bases. This CDR3 has 13 amino acids. CDR3 nucleotides: TGTGCCAGCAGTTTACTAGCGGGACAGACCCAGTACTTC. It codes for CASSLLAGQTQYF.

This sequence joins TRBV7-2 and TRBJ1-5; D is uncertain. Trimming removed 5 bases at V and 1 base at J, with 9 bases between. CDR3 length: 14 residues. CDR1 and CDR2 (germline): SGHTA, FQGNSA. Written as DNA, the CDR3 is TGTGCCAGCAGCCACGGATCAAGCAATCAGCCCCAGCATTTT. Amino acid sequence: CASSHGSSNQPQHF. Full variable domain (missing parts from reference TRBV7-2 and TRBJ1-5): GAGVSQSPSNKVTEKGKDVELRCDPISGHTALYWYRQSLGQGLEFLIYFQGNSAPDKSGLPSDRFSAERTGGSVSTLTIQRTQQEDSAVYLCASSHGSSNQPQHFGDGTRLSIL.

V gene TRBV20-1 combines with J gene TRBJ2-7; 9 nucleotides line up with TRBD1. With V trimmed by 6 bases and J by 5 bases, 5 bases remained unmatched. Germline CDR1 and CDR2: DFQATT and SNEGSKA (reference sequence). The CDR3 has 12 amino acids. CDR3 DNA: TGCAGTGCCTGGGACAGGGTCCACGAGCAGTACTTC. Its translation is CSAWDRVHEQYF.

This clonotype was observed at least ten times. The V and J genes are TRBV9 and TRBJ2-7, with 9 bases identical to TRBD1. This CDR3 is 16 amino acids long. Germline lookup yields CDR1 SGDLS and CDR2 YYNGEE. The junction had 9 bases not matched to a gene; V was cut back by 3 bases and J by 2 bases. CDR3 coding DNA: TGTGCCAGCAGCGCCGGGACAGGGCTCGAGACCTACGAGCAGTACTTC. Residues: CASSAGTGLETYEQYF.